These T cell receptor beta chains were read from a single sample in a study of cytomegalovirus exposure and HLA in healthy donors. Libraries were prepared by immunoSEQ multiplex PCR; TCRdb keeps only in-frame clonotypes and omits some of them. The profile shows about 100,000 clones, around 80% of them singletons. Input material: PBMCs. These receptors were taken from a male donor in good health and CMV-seropositive. Each CDR3 is given with its conserved first and last residue. Each record gives: D gene, V gene, clone size, J gene, CDR3 protein, CDR3 DNA. D genes are given only for firm matches. Clone size is shown for a subset of rows, as once, few, many or a class of expanded clone.

-	TRBV25-1	-	TRBJ2-6	CASSGSGVSSGANVLTF	TGTGCCAGCAGTGGTAGCGGCGTCAGCTCTGGGGCCAACGTCCTGACTTTC
-	TRBV7-3	-	TRBJ2-3	CASSLNGGTDTQYF	TGTGCCAGCAGCTTAAACGGAGGCACAGATACGCAGTATTTT
-	TRBV19	-	TRBJ1-5	CASTSGTNSNQPQHF	TGTGCCAGTACCTCCGGGACAAATAGCAATCAGCCCCAGCATTTT
-	TRBV7-2	-	TRBJ1-1	CASSLVRVAGTEAFF	TGTGCCAGCAGCTTAGTTAGGGTTGCGGGTACTGAAGCTTTCTTT
TRBD1	TRBV19	-	TRBJ1-1	CASSQNRGRNTEAFF	TGTGCCAGTAGTCAAAACAGGGGGCGGAACACTGAAGCTTTCTTT
-	TRBV29-1	-	TRBJ2-2	CSGTEDTGELFF	TGCAGCGGGACAGAGGACACCGGGGAGCTGTTTTTT
-	TRBV7-8	once	TRBJ1-4	CASSLTYGGDNEKLFF	TGTGCCAGCAGCCTCACGTACGGGGGTGACAATGAAAAACTGTTTTTT
-	TRBV2	once	TRBJ2-5	CASSEASVLETQYF	TGTGCCAGCAGTGAAGCTTCGGTGTTGGAGACCCAGTACTTC
TRBD1	TRBV19	-	TRBJ1-5	CASSIITATGVNQPQHF	TGTGCCAGTAGTATTATAACGGCGACAGGGGTTAATCAGCCCCAGCATTTT
TRBD1	TRBV5-1	-	TRBJ1-1	CASSGDTGATEAFF	TGCGCCAGCAGCGGCGACACAGGGGCCACTGAAGCTTTCTTT
-	TRBV4-3	-	TRBJ2-3	CASSQGSTGSTDTQYF	TGCGCCAGCAGCCAGGGCTCCACAGGGAGCACAGATACGCAGTATTTT
TRBD1	TRBV29-1	-	TRBJ1-6	CSVLTGNNSPLHF	TGCAGCGTCTTGACAGGGAACAATTCACCCCTCCACTTT
-	TRBV6-1	-	TRBJ1-5	CASSEEGPGSQPQHF	TGTGCCAGCAGTGAAGAGGGGCCGGGTAGCCAGCCCCAGCATTTT
-	TRBV4-3	-	TRBJ1-1	CASNQNRVNTEAFF	TGCGCCAGCAACCAGAACAGGGTCAACACTGAAGCTTTCTTT
TRBD1	TRBV6-5	-	TRBJ2-1	CASRTQGARQFF	TGTGCCAGCAGAACACAGGGGGCACGGCAGTTCTTC
-	TRBV5-6	-	TRBJ1-2	CASTLGVREYGYTF	TGTGCCAGCACCCTAGGGGTCCGGGAGTATGGCTACACCTTC
-	TRBV11-3	-	TRBJ1-1	CASSNRPGTEAFF	TGTGCCAGCAGCAATAGACCAGGGACTGAAGCTTTCTTT
-	TRBV6-1	-	TRBJ1-3	CASRMTAPSGNTIYF	TGTGCCAGCAGAATGACAGCTCCCTCTGGAAACACCATATATTTT
-	TRBV7-7	-	TRBJ2-1	CASSWGAFGEQFF	TGTGCTAGCAGCTGGGGCGCTTTCGGGGAGCAGTTCTTC
-	TRBV6-5	-	TRBJ2-1	CASSYSKSEGPGVF	TGTGCCAGCAGTTACTCGAAATCGGAGGGCCCCGGGGTCTTC
-	TRBV13	-	TRBJ1-2	CASSLPGRGYTF	TGTGCCAGCAGCTTACCAGGGCGGGGCTACACCTTC
-	TRBV6-1	-	TRBJ2-6	CASSESSSGANVLTF	TGTGCCAGCAGTGAATCCTCCTCTGGGGCCAACGTCCTGACTTTC
-	TRBV7-2	-	TRBJ1-1	CASSGGNRVGTEAFF	TGTGCCAGCAGCGGAGGGAATAGGGTGGGCACTGAAGCTTTCTTT
-	TRBV19	-	TRBJ1-5	CASSTRTAHYSNQPQHF	TGTGCCAGTAGTACCCGGACAGCACACTATAGCAATCAGCCCCAGCATTTT
TRBD1	TRBV19	-	TRBJ1-1	CASSQSGGTEAFF	TGTGCCAGTAGTCAATCAGGGGGGACTGAAGCTTTCTTT
-	TRBV30	once	TRBJ2-7	CACPMGGFSYEQYF	TGTGCCTGTCCTATGGGGGGATTCTCCTACGAGCAGTACTTC
-	TRBV6-6	few	TRBJ1-5	CASSHEEPQHF	TGTGCCAGCAGTCATGAGGAGCCCCAGCATTTT
-	TRBV5-4	-	TRBJ1-1	CASSSLSMRHLEAFF	TGTGCCAGCAGCTCCCTCTCCATGAGACACCTTGAAGCTTTCTTT
TRBD1	TRBV11-2	-	TRBJ1-2	CASSVQGFDYTF	TGTGCCAGCAGCGTACAGGGGTTTGACTACACCTTC
TRBD1	TRBV28	-	TRBJ1-1	CASRQTGGTEAFF	TGTGCCAGCAGGCAGACAGGGGGCACTGAAGCTTTCTTT
-	TRBV5-1	-	TRBJ2-2	CASSLAPGTNTGELFF	TGCGCCAGCAGCTTGGCCCCGGGAACGAACACCGGGGAGCTGTTTTTT
-	TRBV30	-	TRBJ1-1	CAWSVNRGTEAFF	TGTGCCTGGAGTGTTAATAGGGGCACTGAAGCTTTCTTT
TRBD1	TRBV6-5	once	TRBJ1-2	CASKPGTANNYGYTF	TGTGCCAGCAAACCCGGGACAGCAAATAACTATGGCTACACCTTC
TRBD1	TRBV9	-	TRBJ1-2	CASSLGQGLPYGYTF	TGTGCCAGCAGCCTCGGACAGGGGTTACCCTATGGCTACACCTTC
TRBD2	TRBV9	-	TRBJ2-3	CASSAARLAGTDTQYF	TGTGCCAGCAGCGCTGCGCGACTAGCGGGAACAGATACGCAGTATTTT
-	TRBV27	-	TRBJ1-2	CASSQGTMSYGYTF	TGTGCCAGCAGTCAAGGGACAATGAGCTATGGCTACACCTTC
TRBD1	TRBV28	few	TRBJ1-6	CASSLGTGWSPLHF	TGTGCCAGCAGCCTAGGGACAGGTTGGTCACCCCTCCACTTT
-	TRBV25-1	-	TRBJ1-1	CASSESSVTGRTEAFF	TGTGCCAGCAGTGAATCTTCCGTCACAGGGAGAACTGAAGCTTTCTTT
-	TRBV11-1	-	TRBJ2-7	CASSSSGGSREQYF	TGTGCCAGCAGCTCTTCCGGGGGTTCTCGGGAGCAGTACTTC
TRBD1	TRBV27	-	TRBJ1-2	CASSDRGPAYGYTF	TGTGCCAGCAGCGACAGGGGGCCTGCCTATGGCTACACCTTC
TRBD2	TRBV7-2	-	TRBJ2-5	CASSLGLAGETQYF	TGTGCCAGCAGCTTAGGACTAGCGGGGGAGACCCAGTACTTC
TRBD1	TRBV6-6	-	TRBJ1-2	CASSYSAPTGNYGYTF	TGTGCCAGCAGTTACTCAGCACCGACAGGGAACTATGGCTACACCTTC
TRBD2	TRBV2	-	TRBJ2-1	CASSPLRGGYNEQFF	TGTGCCAGCAGTCCCCTGCGGGGGGGATACAATGAGCAGTTCTTC
TRBD2	TRBV9	-	TRBJ2-1	CASSVGLAGTSYNEQFF	TGTGCCAGCAGCGTCGGACTAGCGGGGACCTCCTACAATGAGCAGTTCTTC
-	TRBV18	-	TRBJ2-1	CASSPAPRNNEQFF	TGTGCCAGCTCACCAGCTCCCAGAAACAATGAGCAGTTCTTC
TRBD1	TRBV4-1	-	TRBJ1-6	CASSQSPGQGAGSYNSPLHF	TGCGCCAGCAGCCAATCACCGGGACAGGGGGCAGGATCCTATAATTCACCCCTCCACTTT
TRBD1	TRBV7-7	-	TRBJ2-1	CASSMGQGSYNEQFF	TGTGCTAGCAGCATGGGACAGGGATCCTACAATGAGCAGTTCTTC
-	TRBV15	-	TRBJ1-2	CATSQDSYGYTF	TGTGCCACCAGCCAAGACAGCTATGGCTACACCTTC
TRBD2	TRBV11-3	few	TRBJ2-3	CASSLGLANTDTQYF	TGTGCCAGCAGCTTGGGACTAGCCAACACAGATACGCAGTATTTT